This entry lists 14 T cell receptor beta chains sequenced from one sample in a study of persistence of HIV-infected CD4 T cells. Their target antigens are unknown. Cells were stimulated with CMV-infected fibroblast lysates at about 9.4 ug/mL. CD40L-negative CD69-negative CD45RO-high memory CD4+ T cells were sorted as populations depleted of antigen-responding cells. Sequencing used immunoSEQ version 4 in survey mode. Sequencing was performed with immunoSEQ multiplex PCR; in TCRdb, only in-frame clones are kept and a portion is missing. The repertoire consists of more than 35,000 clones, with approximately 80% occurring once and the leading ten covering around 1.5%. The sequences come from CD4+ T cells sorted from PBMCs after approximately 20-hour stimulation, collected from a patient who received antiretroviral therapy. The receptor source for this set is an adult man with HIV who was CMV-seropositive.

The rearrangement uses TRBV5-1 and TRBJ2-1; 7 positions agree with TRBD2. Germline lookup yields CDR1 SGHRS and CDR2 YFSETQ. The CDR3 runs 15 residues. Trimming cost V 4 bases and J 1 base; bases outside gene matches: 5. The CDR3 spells CASSLSGTSYNEQFF. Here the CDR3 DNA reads TGCGCCAGCAGCCTGAGCGGGACTTCCTACAATGAGCAGTTCTTC.

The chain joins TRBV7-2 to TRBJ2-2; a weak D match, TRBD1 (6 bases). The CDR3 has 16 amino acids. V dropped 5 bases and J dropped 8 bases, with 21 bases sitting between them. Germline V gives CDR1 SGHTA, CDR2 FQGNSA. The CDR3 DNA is TGTGCCAGCAGCGTACTGCAGGGGTCGTATAAGGGGGAGCTGTTTTTT. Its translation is CASSVLQGSYKGELFF.

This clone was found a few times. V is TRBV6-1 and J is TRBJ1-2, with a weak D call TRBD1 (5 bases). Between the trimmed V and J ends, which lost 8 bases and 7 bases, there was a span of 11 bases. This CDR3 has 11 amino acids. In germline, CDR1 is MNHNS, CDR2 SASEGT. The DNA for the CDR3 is TGTGCCAGCGTAAGGGACGGTGGCTACACCTTC. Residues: CASVRDGGYTF.

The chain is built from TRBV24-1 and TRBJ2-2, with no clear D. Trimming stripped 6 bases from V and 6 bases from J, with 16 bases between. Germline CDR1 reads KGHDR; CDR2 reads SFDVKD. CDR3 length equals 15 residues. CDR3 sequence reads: CATSPTPSSAGELFF. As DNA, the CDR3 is TGTGCCACCAGTCCCACTCCAAGCTCGGCCGGGGAGCTGTTTTTT.

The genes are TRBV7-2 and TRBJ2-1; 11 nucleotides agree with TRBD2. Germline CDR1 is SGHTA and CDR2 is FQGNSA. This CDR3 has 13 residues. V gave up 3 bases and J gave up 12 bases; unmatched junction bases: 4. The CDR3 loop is CASSFSGGAGQFF. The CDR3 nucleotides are TGTGCCAGCAGCTTTAGCGGGGGGGCAGGGCAGTTCTTC.

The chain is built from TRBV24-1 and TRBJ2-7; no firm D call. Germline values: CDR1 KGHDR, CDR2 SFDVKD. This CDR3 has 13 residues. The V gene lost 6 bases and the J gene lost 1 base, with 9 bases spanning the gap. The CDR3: CATSRADSYEQYF. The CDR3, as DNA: TGTGCCACCAGTCGGGCAGATTCCTACGAGCAGTACTTC.

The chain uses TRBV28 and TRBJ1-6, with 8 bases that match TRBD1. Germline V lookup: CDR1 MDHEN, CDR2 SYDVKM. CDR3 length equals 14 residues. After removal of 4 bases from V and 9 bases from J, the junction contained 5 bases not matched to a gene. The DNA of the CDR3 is TGTGCCAGCAGTTCCCGGACAGGGTCTTCACCCCTCCACTTT. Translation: CASSSRTGSSPLHF. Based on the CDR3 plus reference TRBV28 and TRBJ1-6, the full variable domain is DVKVTQSSRYLVKRTGEKVFLECVQDMDHENMFWYRQDPGLGLRLIYFSYDVKMKEKGDIPEGYSVSREKKERFSLILESASTNQTSMYLCASSSRTGSSPLHFGNGTRLTVT.

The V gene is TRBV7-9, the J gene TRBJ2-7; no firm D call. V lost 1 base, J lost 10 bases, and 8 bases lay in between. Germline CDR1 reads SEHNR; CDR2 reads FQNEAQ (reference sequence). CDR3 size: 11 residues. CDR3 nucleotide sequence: TGTGCCAGCAGCTTAGAGTCGTCTCAGTACTTC. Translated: CASSLESSQYF.

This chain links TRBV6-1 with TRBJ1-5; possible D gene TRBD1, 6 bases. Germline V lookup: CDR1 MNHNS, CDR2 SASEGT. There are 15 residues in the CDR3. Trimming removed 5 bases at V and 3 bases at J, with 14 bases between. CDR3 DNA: TGTGCCAGCAGTTCCGGACAGCTGATCAATCAGCCCCAGCATTTT. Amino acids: CASSSGQLINQPQHF.

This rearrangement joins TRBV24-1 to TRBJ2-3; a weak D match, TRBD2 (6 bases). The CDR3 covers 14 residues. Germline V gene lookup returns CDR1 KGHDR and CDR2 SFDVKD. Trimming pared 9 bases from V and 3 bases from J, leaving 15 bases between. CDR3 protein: CATAGTETTDTQYF. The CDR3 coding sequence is TGTGCCACCGCGGGAACAGAGACTACAGATACGCAGTATTTT.

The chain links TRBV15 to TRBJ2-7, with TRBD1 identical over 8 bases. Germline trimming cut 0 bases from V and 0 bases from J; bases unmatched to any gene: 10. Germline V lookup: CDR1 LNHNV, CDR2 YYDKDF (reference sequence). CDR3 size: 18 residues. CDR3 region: CATSRDLGQGGASYEQYF. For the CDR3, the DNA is TGTGCCACCAGCAGAGATCTCGGACAGGGAGGAGCCTCCTACGAGCAGTACTTC.

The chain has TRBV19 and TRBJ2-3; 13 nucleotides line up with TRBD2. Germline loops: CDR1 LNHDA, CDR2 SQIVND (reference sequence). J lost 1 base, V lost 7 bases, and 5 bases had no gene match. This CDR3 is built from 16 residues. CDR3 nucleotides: TGTGCCAGTAAAAGGACTAGCGGGGGCCGCACAGATACGCAGTATTTT. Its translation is CASKRTSGGRTDTQYF. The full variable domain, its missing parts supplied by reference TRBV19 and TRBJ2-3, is DGGITQSPKYLFRKEGQNVTLSCEQNLNHDAMYWYRQDPGQGLRLIYYSQIVNDFQKGDIAEGYSVSREKKESFPLTVTSAQKNPTAFYLCASKRTSGGRTDTQYFGPGTRLTVL.

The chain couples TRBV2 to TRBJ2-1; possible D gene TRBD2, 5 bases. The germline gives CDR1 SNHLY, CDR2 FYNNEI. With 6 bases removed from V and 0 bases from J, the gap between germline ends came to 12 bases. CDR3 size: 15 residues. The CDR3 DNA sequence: TGTGCCAGCAGGGCGGGTCAGAGCTCCTACAATGAGCAGTTCTTC. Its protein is CASRAGQSSYNEQFF.

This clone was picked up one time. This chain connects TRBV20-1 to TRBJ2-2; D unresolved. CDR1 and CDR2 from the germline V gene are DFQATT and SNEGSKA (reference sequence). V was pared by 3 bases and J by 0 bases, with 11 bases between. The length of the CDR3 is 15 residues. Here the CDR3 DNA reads TGCAGTGCTAGTGATGAGAAATCGAACACCGGGGAGCTGTTTTTT. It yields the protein CSASDEKSNTGELFF.